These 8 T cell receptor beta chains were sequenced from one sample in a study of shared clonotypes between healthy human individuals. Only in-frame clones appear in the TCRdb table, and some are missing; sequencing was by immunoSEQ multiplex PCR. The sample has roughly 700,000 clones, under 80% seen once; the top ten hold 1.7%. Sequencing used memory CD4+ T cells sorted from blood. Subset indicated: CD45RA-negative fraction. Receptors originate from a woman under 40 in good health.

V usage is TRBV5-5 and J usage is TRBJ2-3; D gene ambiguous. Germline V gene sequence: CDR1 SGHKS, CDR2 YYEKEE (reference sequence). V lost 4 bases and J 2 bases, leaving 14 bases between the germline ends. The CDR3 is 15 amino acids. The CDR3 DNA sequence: TGTGCCAGCAGCCCAGGAGTTCGAGACACAGATACGCAGTATTTT. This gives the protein CASSPGVRDTDTQYF.

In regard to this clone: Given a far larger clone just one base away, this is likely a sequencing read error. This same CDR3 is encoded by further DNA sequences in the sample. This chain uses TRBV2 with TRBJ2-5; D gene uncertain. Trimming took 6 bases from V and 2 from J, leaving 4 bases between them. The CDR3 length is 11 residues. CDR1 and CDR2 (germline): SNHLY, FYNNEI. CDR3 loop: CASSQQETQYF. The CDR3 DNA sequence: TGTGCCAGCAGCCAACAAGAGACCCAGTACTTC.

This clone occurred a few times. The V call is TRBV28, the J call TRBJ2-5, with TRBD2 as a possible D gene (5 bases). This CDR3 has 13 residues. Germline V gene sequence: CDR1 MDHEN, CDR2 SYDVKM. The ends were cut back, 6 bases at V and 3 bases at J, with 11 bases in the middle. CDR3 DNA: TGTGCCAGCAGACCGGACTTTAAAGAGACCCAGTACTTC. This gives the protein CASRPDFKETQYF.

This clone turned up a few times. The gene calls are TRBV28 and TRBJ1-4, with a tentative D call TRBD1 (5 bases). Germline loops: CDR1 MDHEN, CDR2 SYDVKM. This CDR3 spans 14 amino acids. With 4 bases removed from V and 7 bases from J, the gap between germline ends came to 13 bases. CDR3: CASSSGGGSEKLFF. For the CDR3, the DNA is TGTGCCAGCAGTTCCGGCGGGGGGAGTGAAAAACTGTTTTTT.

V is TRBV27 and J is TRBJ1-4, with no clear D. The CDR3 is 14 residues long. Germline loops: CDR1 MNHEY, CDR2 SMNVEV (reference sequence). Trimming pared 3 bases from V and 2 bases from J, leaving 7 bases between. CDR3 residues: CASSLGSTNEKLFF. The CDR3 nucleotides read TGTGCCAGCAGTTTGGGGTCGACTAATGAAAAACTGTTTTTT. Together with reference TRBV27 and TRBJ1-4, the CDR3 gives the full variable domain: EAQVTQNPRYLITVTGKKLTVTCSQNMNHEYMSWYRQDPGLGLRQIYYSMNVEVTDKGDVPEGYKVSRKEKRNFPLILESPSPNQTSLYFCASSLGSTNEKLFFGSGTQLSVL.

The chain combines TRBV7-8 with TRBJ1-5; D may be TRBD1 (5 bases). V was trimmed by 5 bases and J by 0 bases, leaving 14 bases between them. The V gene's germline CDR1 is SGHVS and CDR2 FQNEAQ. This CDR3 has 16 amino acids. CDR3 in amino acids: CASSPWGQGSNQPQHF. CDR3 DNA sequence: TGTGCCAGCAGCCCGTGGGGCCAGGGTAGCAATCAGCCCCAGCATTTT.

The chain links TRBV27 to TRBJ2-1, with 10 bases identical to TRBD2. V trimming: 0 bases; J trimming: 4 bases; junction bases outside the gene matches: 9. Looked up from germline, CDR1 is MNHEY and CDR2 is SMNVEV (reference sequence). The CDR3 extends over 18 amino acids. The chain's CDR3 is CASSLSYPGLAVYNEQFF. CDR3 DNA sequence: TGTGCCAGCAGTTTATCCTACCCAGGACTAGCGGTTTACAATGAGCAGTTCTTC.

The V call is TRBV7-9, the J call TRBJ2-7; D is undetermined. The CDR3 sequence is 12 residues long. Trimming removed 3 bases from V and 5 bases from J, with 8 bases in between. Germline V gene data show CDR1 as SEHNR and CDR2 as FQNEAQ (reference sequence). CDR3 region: CASSLFTDEQYF. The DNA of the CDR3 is TGTGCCAGCAGCTTGTTTACGGACGAGCAGTACTTC.